The 20 T cell receptor beta chains below were found in one sample sequenced in a study of blood T cell repertoires in COVID-19. TCRdb's copy holds only in-frame clones and misses some; the assay was immunoSEQ multiplex PCR. Of roughly 300,000 clones in the sample, 85% are singletons; the top ten hold roughly 14%. The specimen was peripheral blood. The receptors shown here come from a human donor in a cohort sampled during active COVID-19.

The chain couples TRBV28 to TRBJ1-5; unclear D gene. The CDR3 is 12 residues long. Trimming took off 7 bases at V and 4 bases at J, with 8 bases between the two ends. Per the germline V gene, CDR1 is MDHEN and CDR2 is SYDVKM. CDR3 protein: CASTPKNQPQHF. In DNA, the CDR3 is TGTGCCAGCACCCCCAAAAATCAGCCCCAGCATTTT.

The V call is TRBV19, the J call TRBJ1-5; possibly TRBD1 for D (5 bases). Germline V gene lookup returns CDR1 LNHDA and CDR2 SQIVND (reference sequence). The CDR3 spans 15 residues. The V gene lost 3 bases and the J gene lost 5 bases, with 14 bases spanning the gap. The CDR3 DNA follows: TGTGCCAGTAGTATTACAGGTGATGGGCATCAGCCCCAGCATTTT. This sequence encodes CASSITGDGHQPQHF.

The CDR3 DNA sequence: TGTGCCAGCAGCTCTCCGGGACAGGGTCTTTGGACCCAGTACTTC. Encoded protein: CASSSPGQGLWTQYF. The genes are TRBV7-2 and TRBJ2-5, with 9 positions matching TRBD1. V lost 4 bases, J lost 7 bases, and 10 bases stayed unmatched. The CDR3 runs 15 residues. Looked up from germline, CDR1 is SGHTA and CDR2 is FQGNSA.

The rearrangement links TRBV7-9 to TRBJ2-6; 7 bases line up with TRBD1. Germline CDR1 and CDR2: SEHNR and FQNEAQ (reference sequence). The CDR3 consists of 17 residues. Trimming took 5 bases from V and 2 from J; bases not matched to a gene: 9. The DNA of the CDR3 is TGTGCCAGCAGCGGAACAGGGGACAGTCCTGGGGCCAACGTCCTGACTTTC. Translation gives CASSGTGDSPGANVLTF.

The chain joins TRBV11-3 to TRBJ2-1, with 11 positions matching TRBD2. Looked up from germline, CDR1 is SGHNT and CDR2 is YENEEA. Unmatched junction bases numbered 9, after V lost 4 bases and J lost 4 bases. The CDR3 runs 17 residues. CDR3 sequence (DNA): TGTGCCAGCAGCTCGATCGGGTTAGCGGGAGGGTACAATGAGCAGTTCTTC. This sequence encodes CASSSIGLAGGYNEQFF.

Only a few counts were recorded for this clone. V and J are TRBV5-4 and TRBJ2-7; TRBD1 matches 9 bases. The V gene's germline CDR1 is SGHNT and CDR2 YYREEE (reference sequence). The CDR3 is made up of 14 amino acids. The ends lost 2 bases at V and 6 bases at J; junction bases unmatched: 6. This chain's CDR3 is CASSLGQGYREQYF. DNA for the CDR3: TGTGCCAGCAGCTTAGGACAGGGGTATCGCGAGCAGTACTTC.

The chain joins TRBV27 to TRBJ1-5; perhaps TRBD1 as D (6 bases). The CDR3 sequence is 13 residues long. Germline V lookup: CDR1 MNHEY, CDR2 SMNVEV (reference sequence). Trimming cost V 3 bases and J 5 bases, with 8 bases left between them. In DNA form, the CDR3 reads TGTGCCAGCAGTTTTAAGGGGGATCAGCCCCAGCATTTT. It translates to CASSFKGDQPQHF.

The chain recombines TRBV5-1 with TRBJ1-4; maybe TRBD1 (6 bases). CDR3 length equals 14 residues. In germline, CDR1 is SGHRS, CDR2 YFSETQ. V was shortened by 4 bases and J by 5 bases, with 12 bases between the two germline ends. CDR3 protein: CASSIGQLNEKLFF. DNA for the CDR3: TGCGCCAGCAGCATCGGACAGCTCAATGAAAAACTGTTTTTT. The whole variable domain, filled in from reference TRBV5-1 and TRBJ1-4, reads KAGVTQTPRYLIKTRGQQVTLSCSPISGHRSVSWYQQTPGQGLQFLFEYFSETQRNKGNFPGRFSGRQFSNSRSEMNVSTLELGDSALYLCASSIGQLNEKLFFGSGTQLSVL.

The chain joins TRBV7-9 to TRBJ2-3, with a possible D match to TRBD2 (5 bases). The CDR3 sequence is 15 residues long. Germline V gives CDR1 SEHNR, CDR2 FQNEAQ (reference sequence). V was pared by 5 bases and J by 0 bases, with 12 bases between. CDR3 DNA: TGTGCCAGCAGCCCCGGACTGATTAGCACAGATACGCAGTATTTT. Amino acid sequence: CASSPGLISTDTQYF.

This chain uses TRBV5-4 with TRBJ2-7; 10 bases line up with TRBD2. This CDR3 has 16 amino acids. Germline CDR1 and CDR2: SGHNT and YYREEE (reference sequence). V shed 5 bases and J 6 bases; nucleotides not matched to a gene: 14. The chain's CDR3 is CASRTSGTIRSGEQYF. CDR3 in DNA: TGTGCCAGCAGAACTAGCGGGACCATACGTTCTGGCGAGCAGTACTTC.

The chain employs TRBV28 and TRBJ1-1, with D possibly being TRBD1 (6 bases). The germline gives CDR1 MDHEN, CDR2 SYDVKM. V was clipped by 11 bases and J by 11 bases, with 27 bases between them. CDR3 size: 14 residues. The CDR3 nucleotides read TGTGCCTCAACACCATCTCTTAGGGGGGGGATGGCTTTCTTT. This encodes CASTPSLRGGMAFF. The full variable domain, rest sourced from reference TRBV28 and TRBJ1-1, is DVKVTQSSRYLVKRTGEKVFLECVQDMDHENMFWYRQDPGLGLRLIYFSYDVKMKEKGDIPEGYSVSREKKERFSLILESASTNQTSMYLCASTPSLRGGMAFFGQGTRLTVV.

This chain connects TRBV5-1 to TRBJ2-3; 12 bases align to TRBD2. The CDR3 spans 14 residues. Germline values: CDR1 SGHRS, CDR2 YFSETQ. J lost 2 bases, V lost 9 bases, and 4 bases had no gene match. CDR3 sequence reads: CATRLAGDTDTQYF. The CDR3 DNA is TGCGCCACTAGACTAGCGGGAGACACAGATACGCAGTATTTT.

There are a few counts of this clone. CDR3 loop: CASSPLSGLSSGANVLTF. In DNA form, the CDR3 reads TGTGCCAGCTCACCCTTAAGCGGGCTGAGCTCTGGGGCCAACGTCCTGACTTTC. The V gene is TRBV18, the J gene TRBJ2-6, with a weak D call TRBD2 (6 bases). The CDR3 length is 18 residues. The V gene lost 3 bases and the J gene lost 0 bases, with 15 bases spanning the gap. Per the germline V gene, CDR1 is KGHSH and CDR2 is LQKENI.

The chain joins TRBV24-1 to TRBJ1-2; D unresolved. The CDR3 totals 13 residues. CDR1 and CDR2 (germline): KGHDR, SFDVKD. Trimming cost V 0 bases and J 8 bases, with 9 bases left between them. CDR3 DNA: TGTGCCACCAGTGATTTGAGACATTGGGGCTACACCTTC. Protein sequence: CATSDLRHWGYTF.

The V gene is TRBV11-2, the J gene TRBJ2-1; D perhaps matches TRBD2 (5 bases). Trimming pared 1 base from V and 13 bases from J, leaving 20 bases between. The CDR3 extends over 15 amino acids. In germline, CDR1 is SGHAT, CDR2 FQNNGV. In nucleotides, the CDR3 is TGTGCCAGCAGCTTAGGGACTGTATCGGGTTTTCCCCAGTTCTTC. This codes for CASSLGTVSGFPQFF.

The CDR3 protein is CASSRHRGAGDTEAFF. The CDR3 DNA is TGTGCCAGCAGCAGACACAGGGGGGCCGGTGACACTGAAGCTTTCTTT. The chain carries TRBV6-2 or TRBV6-3 and TRBJ1-1, with 8 bases lining up with TRBD1. The CDR3 contains 16 residues. V shed 6 bases, J shed 3 bases, and the junction held 12 bases outside the gene matches. CDR1 is MNHEY, CDR2 SVGEGT, per germline.

This rearrangement joins TRBV27 to TRBJ1-2; D is ambiguous. The V and J ends lost 11 bases and 8 bases respectively, with 18 bases between them. The germline gives CDR1 MNHEY, CDR2 SMNVEV (reference sequence). This CDR3 contains 12 residues. CDR3 protein: CACGGSAVGYTF. The CDR3 region has the DNA TGTGCCTGCGGTGGATCGGCGGTCGGCTACACCTTC.

This chain connects TRBV30 to TRBJ1-2; D uncertain. The CDR3 is made up of 13 amino acids. V was clipped by 2 bases and J by 3 bases, with 10 bases between them. Looked up from germline, CDR1 is GTSNPN and CDR2 is SVGIG (reference sequence). The DNA for the CDR3 is TGTGCCTGGAGTAGCCTGAGGTACTATGGCTACACCTTC. As protein: CAWSSLRYYGYTF.

The chain joins TRBV27 to TRBJ2-7; TRBD2 might be the D (5 bases). The germline V and J ends were trimmed by 6 bases and 2 bases, with 17 bases remaining between them. There are 15 residues in the CDR3. In germline, CDR1 is MNHEY, CDR2 SMNVEV (reference sequence). The CDR3 region is CASSMSRRKTYEQYF. Written as DNA, the CDR3 is TGTGCCAGCAGCATGAGTAGGAGGAAGACCTACGAGCAGTACTTC.

The chain recombines TRBV4-2 with TRBJ1-4; TRBD1 might be the D (5 bases). Looked up from germline, CDR1 is LGHNA and CDR2 is YNFKEQ. V was pared by 4 bases and J by 5 bases, with 26 bases between. The CDR3 runs 19 residues. The CDR3 reads CASSPATRSDSSKNEKLFF. CDR3 coding DNA: TGTGCCAGCAGCCCCGCCACCCGTTCTGACAGTAGCAAAAATGAAAAACTGTTTTTT.